This TCR beta chain was recorded in a study of blood T cell repertoires in COVID-19. Looking at the study overall: Spain, Italy and the United States supplied samples that represented acute and convalescent COVID-19. PBMCs, B-cell-depleted T cells, or T cells provided the cDNA or gDNA that made up the material.

This table comes from immunoSEQ multiplex PCR, and its TCRdb copy is limited to in-frame clones, with some not included. The sample shows fewer than 200,000 clones, around 84% of them seen only once. The V segment lost 1 base and the J segment 7 bases; nucleotides outside the gene matches: 4. Per the germline V gene, CDR1 is SNHLY and CDR2 is FYNNEI. The CDR3 totals 15 residues. This TCR derives from a woman aged 50 to 60 with COVID-19, enrolled during active disease. The chain links TRBV2 to TRBJ1-6, with 7 bases aligning to TRBD1. Sequenced input: peripheral blood. The CDR3 nucleotides read TGTGCCAGCAGTGAAGGTAGACAGGGAAATTCACCCCTCCACTTT. This codes for CASSEGRQGNSPLHF.